This TCR beta chain derives from a study of OX40 agonist ivuxolimab in advanced cancers. The overall study: Ivuxolimab, which patients received intravenously every 2 weeks, was dosed at 0.01 to 10 mg/kg. Enrolled patients in dose escalation had cancers that were hepatocellular carcinoma, melanoma, renal cell or head and neck cancer. Prior therapy, whether anti-PD-1, anti-PD-L1 or anti-CTLA-4, was allowed, and roughly 44% had some.

Whole-study findings and limits: At 0.1 to 3.0 mg/kg and by week 6, clonal expansion occurred in CD4+ and CD8+ blood T cells.

Details on this clone: What it recognizes is unknown.

This CDR3 is built from 16 residues. Germline values: CDR1 MNHNY, CDR2 SVGAGI (reference sequence). Trimming left V 5 bases short and J 0 bases short, with 17 bases between. The table came from immunoSEQ multiplex PCR; TCRdb's copy has only in-frame clones and leaves some out. The sample lists 43,000 or so clones; more than 70% were seen once. The rearrangement joins TRBV6-6 to TRBJ2-7, with D possibly matching TRBD2 (6 bases). This TCR was recovered from an adult with an advanced solid tumor such as melanoma, head and neck, liver or kidney cancer. The input for sequencing was CD4+ or CD8+ T cells sorted from blood, taken in a trial of the OX40 agonist ivuxolimab. The CDR3 region has the DNA TGTGCCAGCAGTCCCATAGCGGAGAGGGGCTCCTACGAGCAGTACTTC. It codes for CASSPIAERGSYEQYF.